Each of the 3 T cell receptor beta chains below was sequenced from the same sample in a study of T cells in tumors and immune-related adverse events. Data came from immunoSEQ multiplex PCR; TCRdb stores just in-frame clones and leaves some out. Of 6,500 to 8,500 clones listed, 90% to 95% are singletons. The sample consisted of lymph node tissue, taken from a patient treated with anti-PD-1 therapy. These receptors were collected from a female donor with metastatic renal cell carcinoma.

V is TRBV6-4 and J is TRBJ1-1; D gene ambiguous. The germline V gene has CDR1 MRHNA and CDR2 SNTAGT. The ends were cut back, 6 bases at V and 5 bases at J, with 13 bases in the middle. The CDR3 runs 13 residues. DNA of the CDR3: TGTGCCAGCAGCTTACGTCCTGGAACTGAAGCTTTCTTT. Translation: CASSLRPGTEAFF.

V usage is TRBV11-1 and J usage is TRBJ2-2; 7 bases match TRBD2. V lost 1 base, J lost 0 bases, and 5 bases stayed unmatched. This CDR3 contains 17 residues. Germline V gene data show CDR1 as SGHAT and CDR2 as FQDESV (reference sequence). The CDR3 protein is CASSLVYGGANTGELFF. As DNA, the CDR3 is TGTGCCAGCAGCTTAGTTTATGGGGGGGCGAACACCGGGGAGCTGTTTTTT. Using reference TRBV11-1 and TRBJ2-2 for the parts outside the CDR3, the full variable domain is EAEVAQSPRYKITEKSQAVAFWCDPISGHATLYWYRQILGQGPELLVQFQDESVVDDSQLPKDRFSAERLKGVDSTLKIQPAELGDSAMYLCASSLVYGGANTGELFFGEGSRLTVL.

The genes are TRBV28 and TRBJ1-5; 8 nucleotides align to TRBD1. J was trimmed by 9 bases and V by 3 bases; bases with no gene match: 10. Germline V gene sequence: CDR1 MDHEN, CDR2 SYDVKM. The CDR3 sequence is 15 residues long. CDR3 in DNA: TGTGCCAGCAGTTTCGGCGGACAGGGTCTTAGGCCCCAGCATTTT. Protein: CASSFGGQGLRPQHF. The entire variable domain, with the rest obtained from reference TRBV28 and TRBJ1-5, is as follows: DVKVTQSSRYLVKRTGEKVFLECVQDMDHENMFWYRQDPGLGLRLIYFSYDVKMKEKGDIPEGYSVSREKKERFSLILESASTNQTSMYLCASSFGGQGLRPQHFGDGTRLSIL.